Below are 16 T cell receptor beta chains sequenced from a single sample in a study of early T cells in non-severe SARS-CoV-2 infection. MiXCR, run by TCRdb on the 5' RACE reads, gives a single entry per CDR3 protein. The data contain about 80,000 distinct CDR3 sequences, approximately 12% of them singletons. The starting material was whole blood, obtained at baseline. The receptor source for this set is an adult who was a healthcare worker with PCR-confirmed SARS-CoV-2 infection or an uninfected control (not recorded which). The donor label of this sample is uncertain.

At least ten counts were recorded for this clonotype. The genes are TRBV4-2 and TRBJ2-1; 11 positions agree with TRBD2. Germline lookup yields CDR1 LGHNA and CDR2 YNFKEQ. This CDR3 comprises 17 residues. The ends lost 0 bases at V and 9 bases at J; junction bases unmatched: 10. CDR3 sequence: CASSQDPGLAGDAEQFF. The CDR3 DNA follows: TGTGCCAGCAGCCAAGATCCCGGACTAGCGGGCGACGCTGAGCAGTTCTTC.

This clonotype was observed many times. The gene calls are TRBV7-2 and TRBJ2-3, with 11 bases lining up with TRBD2. Germline V gives CDR1 SGHTA, CDR2 FQGNSA. This CDR3 is built from 20 residues. The J segment lost 2 bases and the V segment lost 3 bases, leaving 16 bases of the junction unmatched. The CDR3 DNA reads TGTGCCAGCAGCTTGGCAAGACTAGCGGGATATGTCGGTAACACAGATACGCAGTATTTT. Its translation: CASSLARLAGYVGNTDTQYF.

J is TRBJ2-5 and V is TRBV5-1; TRBD1 is a possible D gene (5 bases). The CDR3 has 15 residues. V lost 4 bases to trimming and J lost 6 bases, with 19 bases between them. Per the germline V gene, CDR1 is SGHRS and CDR2 is YFSETQ. CDR3 bases: TGCGCCAGCAGCCCCCATTTAAGGGGCAGACAGACCCAGTACTTC. It translates to CASSPHLRGRQTQYF.

The table lists this clonotype with a few counts. The gene calls are TRBV6-4 and TRBJ2-7; 7 nucleotides align to TRBD1. Germline V gene data show CDR1 as MRHNA and CDR2 as SNTAGT. This CDR3 region has 14 residues. Trimming took 7 bases from V and 3 from J; bases not matched to a gene: 9. The CDR3 sequence: CASTPRTGRYEQYF. The CDR3 DNA reads TGTGCCAGCACTCCTCGGACAGGTCGCTACGAGCAGTACTTC.

This clonotype came up once. The chain employs TRBV2 and TRBJ2-7; 10 nucleotides line up with TRBD2. With V trimmed by 2 bases and J by 6 bases, 7 bases remained unmatched. CDR3 size: 15 residues. Germline CDR1 SNHLY, CDR2 FYNNEI. CDR3 sequence reads: CASSEYLAGVGEQYF. The CDR3 nucleotides read TGTGCCAGCAGTGAATACCTAGCGGGAGTGGGCGAGCAGTACTTC. The full variable domain, in which reference TRBV2 and TRBJ2-7 provide the parts outside the CDR3, is EPEVTQTPSHQVTQMGQEVILRCVPISNHLYFYWYRQILGQKVEFLVSFYNNEISEKSEIFDDQFSVERPDGSNFTLKIRSTKLEDSAMYFCASSEYLAGVGEQYFGPGTRLTVT.

The chain joins TRBV29-1 to TRBJ1-1; D perhaps matches TRBD1 (5 bases). The germline CDR1 and CDR2 sequences are SQVTM and ANQGSEA. CDR3 length: 13 amino acids. Trimming took 1 base from V and 0 from J, leaving 6 bases between them. The CDR3 loop is CSVEGRVNTEAFF. The CDR3 region has the DNA TGCAGCGTTGAAGGCAGGGTGAACACTGAAGCTTTCTTT.

Only a few counts were recorded for this clonotype. The rearrangement joins TRBV29-1 to TRBJ2-7; 7 nucleotides line up with TRBD1. V dropped 7 bases and J dropped 6; count of bases not matched to a gene: 12. The germline V gene encodes CDR1 SQVTM and CDR2 ANQGSEA. This CDR3 spans 13 amino acids. The CDR3 reads CSGSTGNRLEQYF. CDR3 nucleotides: TGCAGCGGTTCGACAGGGAATCGCCTCGAGCAGTACTTC.

This clonotype was observed at least ten times. The chain has TRBV7-8 and TRBJ1-2; no clear D. The CDR3 sequence is 17 residues long. Per the germline V gene, CDR1 is SGHVS and CDR2 is FQNEAQ. Trimming removed 1 base from V and 2 bases from J, with 17 bases in between. DNA for the CDR3: TGTGCCAGCAGCTTAGAGGCTAGTACGGGCGGAAACTATGGCTACACCTTC. Its protein is CASSLEASTGGNYGYTF. The full variable domain, rest sourced from reference TRBV7-8 and TRBJ1-2, is GAGVSQSPRYKVAKRGQDVALRCDPISGHVSLFWYQQALGQGPEFLTYFQNEAQLDKSGLPSDRFFAERPEGSVSTLKIQRTQQEDSAVYLCASSLEASTGGNYGYTFGSGTRLTVV.

This clonotype was picked up many times. The rearrangement joins TRBV13 to TRBJ2-2; D unresolved. Germline V gives CDR1 PRHDT, CDR2 FYEKMQ (reference sequence). The V end lost 2 bases, the J end lost 6 bases, and 1 base lay between the germline ends. The CDR3 contains 11 residues. In DNA form, the CDR3 reads TGTGCCAGCAGCTTACCCGGGGAGCTGTTTTTT. Translation: CASSLPGELFF.

There are a few counts of this clonotype. The chain has TRBV5-5 and TRBJ2-7, with 7 bases aligning to TRBD1. V shed 2 bases, J shed 12 bases, and the junction held 8 bases outside the gene matches. The CDR3 length is 12 residues. Germline V lookup: CDR1 SGHKS, CDR2 YYEKEE (reference sequence). CDR3 loop: CASSLTGDRWYF. CDR3 nucleotide sequence: TGTGCCAGCAGCTTAACAGGGGACCGATGGTACTTC.

This clonotype showed up just a few times. The chain links TRBV20-1 to TRBJ1-2; tentative D call: TRBD1 (5 bases). Between the trimmed V and J ends, which lost 3 bases and 8 bases, there was a span of 28 bases. The germline V gene encodes CDR1 DFQATT and CDR2 SNEGSKA (reference sequence). There are 17 residues in the CDR3. DNA for the CDR3: TGCAGTGCTAGTCGGCCCCCCGGAGGGGCGGAGGATACCGGCTACACCTTC. It yields the protein CSASRPPGGAEDTGYTF.

This clonotype was detected only a few times. This sequence joins TRBV14 and TRBJ1-2; 7 nucleotides line up with TRBD1. This CDR3 region has 15 residues. J was trimmed by 8 bases and V by 2 bases; bases with no gene match: 11. Germline CDR1 reads SGHDN; CDR2 reads FVKESK. The CDR3 sequence is CASSQFKGGAEGYTF. For the CDR3, the DNA is TGTGCCAGCAGCCAATTTAAAGGGGGCGCGGAGGGCTACACCTTC.

This chain links TRBV12-3 or TRBV12-4 with TRBJ1-1; D uncertain. V was shortened by 3 bases and J by 12 bases, with 14 bases between the two germline ends. The CDR3 is 12 residues long. This CDR3 is CASSLGPGHSFF. CDR3 in DNA: TGTGCCAGCAGTTTGGGCCCGGGCCACTCTTTCTTT.

The V and J genes are TRBV27 and TRBJ1-1, with D hard to call. Germline CDR1 MNHEY, CDR2 SMNVEV (reference sequence). The CDR3 consists of 14 residues. Between the trimmed V and J ends, which lost 6 bases and 6 bases, there was a span of 17 bases. The CDR3 DNA sequence: TGTGCCAGCAGCGTCCCCGTGGGTAAGGCTGAAGCTTTCTTT. Amino acids: CASSVPVGKAEAFF.

The chain joins TRBV27 to TRBJ2-1, with TRBD1 matching over 8 bases. The CDR3 has 15 amino acids. Germline lookup yields CDR1 MNHEY and CDR2 SMNVEV (reference sequence). J gave up 5 bases and V 7 bases, and 10 bases lay outside the gene matches. This chain's CDR3 is CASNPRGRGHNEQFF. The CDR3 DNA sequence: TGTGCCAGCAACCCCAGGGGGCGCGGACACAATGAGCAGTTCTTC.

This clonotype was observed a few times. This chain links TRBV20-1 with TRBJ2-3, with 10 positions matching TRBD2. J lost 4 bases, V lost 0 bases, and 7 bases had no gene match. The CDR3 extends over 16 amino acids. The germline CDR1 and CDR2 sequences are DFQATT and SNEGSKA (reference sequence). In DNA form, the CDR3 reads TGCAGTGCTAGAGAACGACTAGCGGGTAGGGCAGATACGCAGTATTTT. The encoded protein is CSARERLAGRADTQYF.